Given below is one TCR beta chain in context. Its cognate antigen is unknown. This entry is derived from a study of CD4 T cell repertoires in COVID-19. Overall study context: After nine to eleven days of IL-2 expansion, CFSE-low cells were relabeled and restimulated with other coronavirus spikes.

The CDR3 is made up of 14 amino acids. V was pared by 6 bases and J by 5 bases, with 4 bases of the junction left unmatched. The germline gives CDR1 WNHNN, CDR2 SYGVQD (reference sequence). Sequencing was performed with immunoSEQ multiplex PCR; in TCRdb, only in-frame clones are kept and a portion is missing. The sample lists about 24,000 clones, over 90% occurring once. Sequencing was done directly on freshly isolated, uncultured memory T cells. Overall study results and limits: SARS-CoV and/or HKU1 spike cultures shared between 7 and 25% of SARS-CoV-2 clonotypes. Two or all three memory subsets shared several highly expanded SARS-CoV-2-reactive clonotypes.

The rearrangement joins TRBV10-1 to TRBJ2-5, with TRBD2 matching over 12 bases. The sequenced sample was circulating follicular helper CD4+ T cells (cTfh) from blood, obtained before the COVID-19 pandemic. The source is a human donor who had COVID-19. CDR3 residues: CASSDGTSGETQYF. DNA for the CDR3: TGCGCCAGCAGCGATGGGACTAGCGGGGAGACCCAGTACTTC.